A single sample is the source of the 24 T cell receptor beta chains below, sequenced in a study of blood T cell repertoires in COVID-19. Some clones are missing from TCRdb's copy, which holds only in-frame ones; the method was immunoSEQ multiplex PCR. The table has some 67,000 clones, 90% seen once. Sequences were obtained from peripheral blood. These TCRs come from a woman aged 18-30 years with acute or convalescent COVID-19.

V usage is TRBV11-2 and J usage is TRBJ2-5; 7 nucleotides match TRBD1. The CDR3 length is 15 residues. The germline gives CDR1 SGHAT, CDR2 FQNNGV. V was pared by 0 bases and J by 5 bases, with 6 bases of the junction left unmatched. CDR3 loop: CASSLEINRGETQYF. In DNA, the CDR3 is TGTGCCAGCAGCTTAGAGATAAACAGGGGTGAGACCCAGTACTTC.

V usage is TRBV7-2 and J usage is TRBJ2-2; TRBD1 agrees at 10 bases. The CDR3 has 15 residues. The germline gives CDR1 SGHTA, CDR2 FQGNSA. V dropped 6 bases and J dropped 5; count of bases not matched to a gene: 6. CDR3 protein: CASRTTGGITGELFF. The CDR3 nucleotides are TGTGCCAGCAGAACGACAGGGGGCATAACCGGGGAGCTGTTTTTT.

CDR3 in DNA: TGTGCCAGCATGCCCCGGGACAGGGGGGCTTGGGACACTGAAGCTTTCTTT. This codes for CASMPRDRGAWDTEAFF. The V call is TRBV19, the J call TRBJ1-1; 11 bases match TRBD1. CDR3 length: 17 amino acids. From germline, CDR1 is LNHDA and CDR2 SQIVND (reference sequence). The trim removed 9 bases at V and 3 bases at J, leaving 15 bases unmatched.

The chain joins TRBV14 to TRBJ2-1; weak D call: TRBD1 (5 bases). The CDR3 length is 18 residues. The germline V and J ends were trimmed by 0 bases and 7 bases, with 22 bases remaining between them. Looked up from germline, CDR1 is SGHDN and CDR2 is FVKESK. The CDR3 region has the DNA TGTGCCAGCAGCCAAGATCCCCTCCGGCAGGGAAGGAAGAATGAGCAGTTCTTC. Translating it yields CASSQDPLRQGRKNEQFF.

The rearrangement joins TRBV27 to TRBJ1-5; D ambiguous. Trimming removed 6 bases at V and 3 bases at J, with 15 bases between. There are 15 residues in the CDR3. Germline CDR1 and CDR2: MNHEY and SMNVEV (reference sequence). As DNA, the CDR3 is TGTGCCAGCAGAAAAGGTGGGCATAACAATCAGCCCCAGCATTTT. Translation gives CASRKGGHNNQPQHF.

The chain is built from TRBV28 and TRBJ1-1; 10 nucleotides agree with TRBD1. CDR1 and CDR2 from the germline V gene are MDHEN and SYDVKM. This CDR3 spans 15 amino acids. The J segment lost 5 bases and the V segment lost 3 bases, leaving 6 bases of the junction unmatched. The CDR3 loop reads CASSFIKGQGTEAFF. DNA of the CDR3: TGTGCCAGCAGTTTCATAAAGGGACAGGGGACTGAAGCTTTCTTT.

CDR3 nucleotide sequence: TGTGCCAGCAGTTCGCGGACTAGCCTGGGAAACATTCAGTACTTC. Its translation is CASSSRTSLGNIQYF. The rearrangement uses TRBV6-5 and TRBJ2-4; 8 bases are shared with TRBD2. Germline V gene lookup returns CDR1 MNHEY and CDR2 SVGAGI. The J segment lost 6 bases and the V segment lost 4 bases, leaving 8 bases of the junction unmatched. CDR3 length: 15 amino acids.

The chain recombines TRBV30 with TRBJ1-6, with a weak D call TRBD1 (6 bases). Germline lookup yields CDR1 GTSNPN and CDR2 SVGIG (reference sequence). V lost 0 bases to trimming and J lost 7 bases, with 13 bases between them. The CDR3 spans 15 residues. The CDR3 sequence: CAWSVRGGGNSPLHF. As DNA, the CDR3 is TGTGCCTGGAGTGTACGAGGGGGGGGAAATTCACCCCTCCACTTT.

The gene calls are TRBV10-1 and TRBJ2-1, with TRBD2 matching 13 bases. The CDR3 consists of 15 residues. Germline V lookup: CDR1 WNHNN, CDR2 SYGVQD (reference sequence). Unmatched junction bases numbered 6, after V lost 4 bases and J lost 9 bases. CDR3 nucleotide sequence: TGCGCCAGCAGTGCCGGGACTAGCGGGAAGGGTGAGCAGTTCTTC. Translating gives CASSAGTSGKGEQFF.

V is TRBV5-4 and J is TRBJ2-7; possible D gene TRBD1, 5 bases. The germline V and J ends were trimmed by 5 bases and 3 bases, with 12 bases remaining between them. CDR1 is SGHNT, CDR2 YYREEE, per germline (reference sequence). This CDR3 is built from 13 residues. CDR3 amino acids: CASSPTQGYEQYF. The CDR3 coding sequence is TGTGCCAGCAGTCCGACCCAGGGCTACGAGCAGTACTTC.

The J gene is TRBJ2-7, the V gene TRBV27, with D unresolved. Germline assignment: CDR1 MNHEY and CDR2 SMNVEV (reference sequence). Trimming cost V 7 bases and J 0 bases, with 4 bases left between them. The CDR3 covers 11 residues. This chain's CDR3 is CASINSYEQYF. The CDR3 DNA reads TGTGCCAGCATCAACTCCTACGAGCAGTACTTC.

V and J are TRBV2 and TRBJ2-5; the match to TRBD2 covers 9 bases. In germline, CDR1 is SNHLY, CDR2 FYNNEI. V shed 6 bases, J shed 4 bases, and the junction held 12 bases outside the gene matches. The CDR3 is 16 residues long. In nucleotides, the CDR3 is TGTGCCAGCAGGGAGGGGTCTAGCGGGAATACAGAGACCCAGTACTTC. The encoded protein is CASREGSSGNTETQYF.

The gene calls are TRBV5-6 and TRBJ2-3, with TRBD2 identical over 10 bases. CDR3 length equals 17 residues. Trimming took 3 bases from V and 2 from J; bases not matched to a gene: 9. Germline V lookup: CDR1 SGHDT, CDR2 YYEEEE. The CDR3 region has the DNA TGTGCCAGCAGCTACCTAACCAGCGGGGGGGACACAGATACGCAGTATTTT. Translation: CASSYLTSGGDTDTQYF.

This chain links TRBV7-9 with TRBJ2-1; 8 bases match TRBD2. The CDR3 runs to 16 residues. The V segment lost 4 bases and the J segment 8 bases; nucleotides outside the gene matches: 13. CDR1 and CDR2 (germline): SEHNR, FQNEAQ (reference sequence). CDR3 in amino acids: CASSSGRQTSVDEQFF. DNA for the CDR3: TGTGCCAGCAGCTCGGGACGGCAGACTAGCGTAGATGAGCAGTTCTTC.

This sequence joins TRBV7-8 and TRBJ1-5, with 8 bases lining up with TRBD1. J gave up 12 bases and V 2 bases, and 18 bases lay outside the gene matches. The CDR3 has 17 amino acids. Germline CDR1 is SGHVS and CDR2 is FQNEAQ. This chain's CDR3 is CASSLSAGQEFPMLQHF. The CDR3, as DNA: TGTGCCAGCAGCTTAAGCGCGGGACAGGAATTCCCAATGCTCCAGCATTTT.

This clone has more than one count but fewer than ten. The chain joins TRBV9 to TRBJ1-2, with 12 positions matching TRBD1. Germline assignment: CDR1 SGDLS and CDR2 YYNGEE. The CDR3 consists of 15 residues. The J segment lost 7 bases and the V segment lost 0 bases, leaving 4 bases of the junction unmatched. CDR3 sequence (DNA): TGTGCCAGCAGCGTAGTGGGACAGGGGGCGCGTGGCTACACCTTC. Translated: CASSVVGQGARGYTF.

The V gene is TRBV5-1, the J gene TRBJ1-2, with 11 positions matching TRBD1. Germline trimming cut 6 bases from V and 8 bases from J; bases unmatched to any gene: 9. CDR1 SGHRS and CDR2 YFSETQ come from the germline V gene. The CDR3 length is 14 residues. CDR3 loop: CASTPGQGVGGYTF. The CDR3 DNA reads as TGCGCCAGCACCCCGGGACAGGGGGTGGGCGGCTACACCTTC.

The rearrangement joins TRBV5-1 to TRBJ2-5, with 12 bases lining up with TRBD2. The CDR3 runs to 16 residues. V shed 1 base, J shed 5 bases, and the junction held 6 bases outside the gene matches. Germline loops: CDR1 SGHRS, CDR2 YFSETQ. This CDR3 reads CASSLITSGGQETQYF. CDR3 coding DNA: TGCGCCAGCAGCTTGATTACTAGCGGGGGGCAGGAGACCCAGTACTTC.

The V and J genes are TRBV29-1 and TRBJ1-2; no clear D. Per the germline V gene, CDR1 is SQVTM and CDR2 is ANQGSEA. There are 11 residues in the CDR3. The V gene lost 4 bases and the J gene lost 5 bases, with 8 bases spanning the gap. CDR3 bases: TGCAGCGTTGTAAACAGTTATGGCTACACCTTC. Translating it yields CSVVNSYGYTF. Drawing the rest from reference TRBV29-1 and TRBJ1-2, the complete variable domain is SAVISQKPSRDICQRGTSLTIQCQVDSQVTMMFWYRQQPGQSLTLIATANQGSEATYESGFVIDKFPISRPNLTFSTLTVSNMSPEDSSIYLCSVVNSYGYTFGSGTRLTVV.

The V gene is TRBV5-1, the J gene TRBJ2-1; the match to TRBD2 covers 10 bases. With V trimmed by 4 bases and J by 5 bases, 12 bases remained unmatched. CDR1 is SGHRS, CDR2 YFSETQ, per germline. There are 17 residues in the CDR3. The CDR3: CASSPGGSGGANNEQFF. The CDR3 DNA follows: TGCGCCAGCAGCCCGGGAGGGAGCGGGGGGGCCAACAATGAGCAGTTCTTC. Full variable domain (remainder filled in from reference TRBV5-1 and TRBJ2-1): KAGVTQTPRYLIKTRGQQVTLSCSPISGHRSVSWYQQTPGQGLQFLFEYFSETQRNKGNFPGRFSGRQFSNSRSEMNVSTLELGDSALYLCASSPGGSGGANNEQFFGPGTRLTVL.

The chain has TRBV7-8 and TRBJ1-3; no firm D call. The CDR3 contains 15 residues. Trimming cost V 4 bases and J 0 bases, with 10 bases left between them. Germline V lookup: CDR1 SGHVS, CDR2 FQNEAQ. The CDR3 protein is CASSSSAGSGNTIYF. The CDR3 coding sequence is TGTGCCAGCAGCTCATCGGCGGGCTCTGGAAACACCATATATTTT.

The V and J genes are TRBV9 and TRBJ2-1; 10 positions agree with TRBD2. Germline trimming cut 2 bases from V and 1 base from J; bases unmatched to any gene: 3. Germline V gene sequence: CDR1 SGDLS, CDR2 YYNGEE. The CDR3 length is 16 residues. CDR3 amino acids: CASSVSGRRSYNEQFF. CDR3 nucleotide sequence: TGTGCCAGCAGCGTTAGCGGGAGGAGGTCCTACAATGAGCAGTTCTTC.

The genes are TRBV5-1 and TRBJ2-2; D unclear. The CDR3 extends over 13 amino acids. Trimming cost V 2 bases and J 5 bases, with 7 bases left between them. Germline CDR1 and CDR2: SGHRS and YFSETQ. CDR3 sequence reads: CASSLVQTGELFF. CDR3 DNA sequence: TGCGCCAGCAGCTTAGTCCAGACCGGGGAGCTGTTTTTT. Combining the CDR3 with reference TRBV5-1 and TRBJ2-2 gives the whole variable domain KAGVTQTPRYLIKTRGQQVTLSCSPISGHRSVSWYQQTPGQGLQFLFEYFSETQRNKGNFPGRFSGRQFSNSRSEMNVSTLELGDSALYLCASSLVQTGELFFGEGSRLTVL.

The chain joins TRBV9 to TRBJ1-6; D is possibly TRBD1 (6 bases). V was pared by 2 bases and J by 10 bases, with 16 bases between. This CDR3 is 15 amino acids long. The germline V gene encodes CDR1 SGDLS and CDR2 YYNGEE. CDR3 nucleotide sequence: TGTGCCAGCAGCGTCTCAGGGGATGGTGGATCACCCCTCCACTTT. Translation gives CASSVSGDGGSPLHF.